This TCR beta chain was sequenced for a study of molecular identifiers for immune sequencing clone quantification. This clonotype was seen repeatedly, ten times or more. TCRdb used MiXCR to reprocess the PCR reads, holding one entry per CDR3 protein. This sample has about 500,000 distinct CDR3 sequences, with roughly 23% found just once. The length of the CDR3 is 17 residues. Germline CDR1 is SGHTA and CDR2 is FQGNSA. The V and J ends lost 0 bases and 0 bases respectively, with 15 bases between them. Sequences were obtained from naive CD8+ T cells from blood, with Jurkat cell RNA spiked in. Subset reported: FACS-sorted CD8+CD4-CCR7+CD45RA+ naive T cells. The genes are TRBV7-2 and TRBJ2-7; TRBD2 is a possible D gene (5 bases). The clonotype comes from a human donor in good health. Some libraries in this study had Jurkat cell RNA spiked in. CDR3 protein: CASSLAPASPSSYEQYF. CDR3 DNA sequence: TGTGCCAGCAGCTTAGCGCCGGCTAGCCCGAGCTCCTACGAGCAGTACTTC.